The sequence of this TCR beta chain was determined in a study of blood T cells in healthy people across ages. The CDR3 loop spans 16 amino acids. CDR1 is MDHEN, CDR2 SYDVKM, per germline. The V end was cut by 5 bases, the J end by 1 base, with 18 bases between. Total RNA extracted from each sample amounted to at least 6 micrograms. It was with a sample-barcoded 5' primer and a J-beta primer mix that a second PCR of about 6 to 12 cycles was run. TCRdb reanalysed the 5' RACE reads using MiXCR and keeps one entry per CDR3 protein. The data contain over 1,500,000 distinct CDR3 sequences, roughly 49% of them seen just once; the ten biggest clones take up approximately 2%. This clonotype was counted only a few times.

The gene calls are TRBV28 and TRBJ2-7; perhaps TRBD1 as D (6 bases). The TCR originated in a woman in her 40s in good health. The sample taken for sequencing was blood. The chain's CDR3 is CASSPRATGLSYEQYF. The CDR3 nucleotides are TGTGCCAGCAGTCCCCGCGCTACAGGGTTGTCCTACGAGCAGTACTTC.